These 29 T cell receptor beta chains were all obtained from the same sample, sequenced in a study of T-cell reconstitution after alpha-beta-depleted transplantation in children (TCRdb year 2016). Library generation was performed with PCR. TCRdb lists the instrument as Illumina HiSeq 2500. TCR library preparation used molecular barcoding, with unique molecular identifiers applied to normalize quantification of the TCRbeta repertoire. TCRdb ran its own pipeline on the public reads, namely fastp trimming at Q25 and MiXCR clone calling, and kept in-frame beta chains. Each record represents a unique CDR3 protein, reported with the most common genes and DNA among its rows. The sample contains just over 950,000 distinct CDR3 sequences, about 30% of them found a single time. The ten largest clones capture roughly 31% of the sample. Explained via the paper, the treatment or condition label denotes: allogeneic hematopoietic cell transplantation with graft depleted of TCRalphabeta T cells and CD19 B cells.

The specimen comprised PBMCs, mostly from graft donor cells, sampled 360 days after TCRalphabeta/CD19-depleted stem cell transplant. All receptors come from a boy younger than two who had a stem cell transplant for SCID, so the T cells may come from the graft donor.

This chain connects TRBV9 to TRBJ1-3, with D perhaps TRBD1 (5 bases). V gave up 0 bases and J gave up 0 bases, with 7 bases separating them. CDR1 and CDR2 from the germline V gene are SGDLS and YYNGEE. The CDR3 has 15 amino acids. CDR3 region: CASSVEGASGNTIYF. DNA of the CDR3: TGTGCCAGCAGCGTAGAAGGGGCCTCTGGAAACACCATATATTTT.

The table lists this clonotype with a few counts. Its ends do not fully match the called genes, so a read error is possible. The rearrangement links TRBV5-1 to TRBJ2-2; D unclear. CDR1 is SGHRS, CDR2 YFSETQ, per germline. This CDR3 comprises 15 residues. The CDR3 protein is CASSLVSGNTGELFF. CDR3 in DNA: TGTGCCAGCAGCTTAGTGTCGGGGAACACCGGGGAGCTGTTTTTT. Using reference TRBV5-1 and TRBJ2-2 for the parts outside the CDR3, the full variable domain is KAGVTQTPRYLIKTRGQQVTLSCSPISGHRSVSWYQQTPGQGLQFLFEYFSETQRNKGNFPGRFSGRQFSNSRSEMNVSTLELGDSALYLCASSLVSGNTGELFFGEGSRLTVL.

This clonotype occurred a few times. The chain combines TRBV7-9 with TRBJ2-5; D remains ambiguous. This CDR3 is built from 16 residues. Trimming took 5 bases from V and 5 from J, leaving 21 bases between them. Germline V gene lookup returns CDR1 SEHNR and CDR2 FQNEAQ (reference sequence). The CDR3 is CASSDQYLLVGETQYF. In DNA form, the CDR3 reads TGTGCCAGCAGCGACCAATACCTCTTGGTAGGGGAGACCCAGTACTTC.

This chain uses TRBV11-1 with TRBJ1-5; D unclear. The CDR3 is 14 residues long. The germline V gene has CDR1 SGHAT and CDR2 FQDESV (reference sequence). The V end lost 1 base, the J end lost 5 bases, and 9 bases lay between the germline ends. The CDR3 coding sequence is TGTGCCAGCAGCTTAGACGGGGTCTATCAGCCCCAGCATTTT. Its protein product is CASSLDGVYQPQHF.

This clonotype was observed a few times. The rearrangement joins TRBV28 to TRBJ1-1; D not resolved. Germline V lookup: CDR1 MDHEN, CDR2 SYDVKM. V was pared by 5 bases and J by 7 bases, with 11 bases between. The length of the CDR3 is 12 residues. CDR3 sequence: CASSTPFSEAFF. The CDR3 DNA sequence: TGTGCCAGCAGTACTCCCTTCAGTGAAGCTTTCTTT.

In its sample, this clonotype was seen a few times. The chain joins TRBV7-3 to TRBJ2-5, with 8 bases fitting TRBD2. The germline V gene encodes CDR1 SGHTA and CDR2 FQGTGA. The CDR3 runs 17 residues. Trimming cost V 1 base and J 2 bases; bases outside gene matches: 9. The CDR3 DNA is TGTGCCAGCAGCTTAATTCCCCGGGCTAGCGGGCAAGAGACCCAGTACTTC. Encoded protein: CASSLIPRASGQETQYF.

This rearrangement joins TRBV6-1 to TRBJ2-5, with 8 bases lining up with TRBD2. CDR1 and CDR2 (germline): MNHNS, SASEGT. The J segment lost 2 bases and the V segment lost 5 bases, leaving 10 bases of the junction unmatched. This CDR3 region has 16 residues. In nucleotides, the CDR3 is TGTGCCAGCAGTCCCCCGGGACTAGTGTTACAAGAGACCCAGTACTTC. Its translation is CASSPPGLVLQETQYF.

The table lists this clonotype with many counts. The chain uses TRBV27 and TRBJ2-3; D is unclear. The CDR3 has 13 amino acids. V lost 6 bases, J lost 0 bases, and 7 bases lay in between. The germline V gene has CDR1 MNHEY and CDR2 SMNVEV (reference sequence). CDR3 nucleotide sequence: TGTGCCAGCAGGAGAGAGAGCACAGATACGCAGTATTTT. Its protein product is CASRRESTDTQYF.

V usage is TRBV3-1 and J usage is TRBJ2-1; D gene ambiguous. This CDR3 is built from 13 residues. Trimming pared 0 bases from V and 6 bases from J, leaving 6 bases between. Germline CDR1 reads LGHDT; CDR2 reads YNNKEL (reference sequence). The CDR3: CASSQDWPNEQFF. Written as DNA, the CDR3 is TGTGCCAGCAGCCAAGACTGGCCCAATGAGCAGTTCTTC.

The V call is TRBV3-1, the J call TRBJ2-6; either TRBD1 or TRBD2 may fit D (5 bases each). Germline values: CDR1 LGHDT, CDR2 YNNKEL (reference sequence). The ends were cut back, 0 bases at V and 4 bases at J, with 19 bases in the middle. The CDR3 is 19 amino acids. CDR3 DNA sequence: TGTGCCAGCAGCCAAGATCTGGGGACGGCGCCCTCAGGGGCCAACGTCCTGACTTTC. Its translation: CASSQDLGTAPSGANVLTF.

This clonotype was seen a few times. DNA of the CDR3: TGTGCCAGTAGCCCCCATCTCGGGGTTATAGCAGATACGCAGTATTTT. This sequence encodes CASSPHLGVIADTQYF. The chain uses TRBV19 and TRBJ2-3; a weak D match, TRBD2 (5 bases). Trimming shortened V by 6 bases and J by 4 bases, and 20 bases separated the two germline ends. Germline-derived CDR1 and CDR2 are LNHDA and SQIVND (reference sequence). The CDR3 has 16 residues.

This chain connects TRBV9 to TRBJ1-1; D might be TRBD1 (6 bases). CDR3 size: 14 residues. CDR1 is SGDLS, CDR2 YYNGEE, per germline. V was pared by 1 base and J by 4 bases, with 11 bases between. The CDR3 is CASSVQGTGTEAFF. The CDR3 DNA reads TGTGCCAGCAGCGTACAGGGGACCGGCACTGAAGCTTTCTTT.

This clonotype has just a few counts. V usage is TRBV9 and J usage is TRBJ2-7; D possibly corresponds to TRBD1 (6 bases). Germline-derived CDR1 and CDR2 are SGDLS and YYNGEE. V was shortened by 2 bases and J by 7 bases, with 13 bases between the two germline ends. This CDR3 spans 13 amino acids. CDR3 sequence (DNA): TGTGCCAGCAGCGTCTCAGGGGTGGGGGAGCAGTACTTC. This codes for CASSVSGVGEQYF.

The rearrangement joins TRBV6-2 or TRBV6-3 to TRBJ1-1; D perhaps matches TRBD1 (5 bases). V lost 5 bases and J 9 bases, leaving 25 bases between the germline ends. Germline CDR1 and CDR2: MNHEY and SVGEGT. This CDR3 contains 16 residues. CDR3 amino acids: CASSRPLDGGATKAFF. CDR3 sequence (DNA): TGTGCCAGCAGTCGACCATTGGACGGGGGAGCTACGAAAGCTTTCTTT.

In its sample, this clonotype was seen a few times. This chain connects TRBV12-3 or TRBV12-4 to TRBJ2-5; D unclear. The CDR3 spans 16 residues. The germline V and J ends were trimmed by 6 bases and 3 bases, with 20 bases remaining between them. CDR3 nucleotide sequence: TGTGCCAGCAGCCCTCTAGGGCAGACGGCTAAAGAGACCCAGTACTTC. Translated, it gives CASSPLGQTAKETQYF.

This chain links TRBV5-4 with TRBJ1-3; D remains ambiguous. The germline V gene has CDR1 SGHNT and CDR2 YYREEE (reference sequence). V gave up 1 base and J gave up 2 bases, with 7 bases separating them. The CDR3 extends over 14 amino acids. CDR3 in amino acids: CASSLSPAGNTIYF. DNA for the CDR3: TGTGCCAGCAGCTTGTCCCCAGCTGGAAACACCATATATTTT.

The rearrangement joins TRBV6-2 or TRBV6-3 to TRBJ1-2; a possible D gene is TRBD1 (5 bases). The CDR3 length is 15 residues. CDR1 and CDR2 (germline): MNHEY, SVGEGT. V lost 2 bases and J lost 4, with 14 bases in between. As DNA, the CDR3 is TGTGCCAGCAGTTACCCTGGGACCGCGGTCTATGGCTACACCTTC. Protein product: CASSYPGTAVYGYTF.

The V gene is TRBV4-2, the J gene TRBJ2-7, with 10 nucleotides matching TRBD2. Germline lookup yields CDR1 LGHNA and CDR2 YNFKEQ. There are 19 residues in the CDR3. V lost 0 bases and J lost 2; bases outside the gene matches: 13. The CDR3 loop reads CASSQDLSSGGAPTYEQYF. CDR3 nucleotide sequence: TGTGCCAGCAGCCAAGATCTAAGCAGCGGGGGGGCCCCAACCTACGAGCAGTACTTC.

The CDR3: CASSLSGTGGNSPLHF. CDR3 coding DNA: TGTGCCAGCAGTTTATCCGGGACAGGGGGGAATTCACCCCTCCACTTT. The rearrangement links TRBV28 to TRBJ1-6; 11 bases match TRBD1. J lost 7 bases, V lost 1 base, and 3 bases had no gene match. The CDR3 has 16 amino acids. Germline loops: CDR1 MDHEN, CDR2 SYDVKM.

The chain uses TRBV12-3 or TRBV12-4 and TRBJ2-1, with 14 bases lining up with TRBD2. The CDR3 is 14 amino acids. Trimming at V came to 6 bases and at J to 14 bases, leaving 9 bases not matched to a gene. In DNA, the CDR3 is TGTGCCAGCAGCCCAACGGGACTAGCGGGGGAGGAGTTCTTC. It translates to CASSPTGLAGEEFF.

The chain combines TRBV5-1 with TRBJ2-4; D is possibly TRBD1 (5 bases). V was pared by 0 bases and J by 8 bases, with 15 bases between. CDR1 and CDR2 from the germline V gene are SGHRS and YFSETQ. This CDR3 region has 15 residues. The CDR3 spells CASSLALGQGYIQYF. The DNA of the CDR3 is TGCGCCAGCAGCTTGGCCCTCGGCCAGGGCTACATTCAGTACTTC. The full variable domain, in which reference TRBV5-1 and TRBJ2-4 provide the parts outside the CDR3, is KAGVTQTPRYLIKTRGQQVTLSCSPISGHRSVSWYQQTPGQGLQFLFEYFSETQRNKGNFPGRFSGRQFSNSRSEMNVSTLELGDSALYLCASSLALGQGYIQYFGAGTRLSVL.

This clonotype was found a few times. CDR3 sequence: CAISRERGSYNEQFF. The CDR3 region has the DNA TGTGCCATCAGCCGTGAGCGGGGGTCCTACAATGAGCAGTTCTTC. The chain employs TRBV10-3 and TRBJ2-1, with 8 bases fitting TRBD2. CDR3 length: 15 residues. Germline CDR1 is ENHRY and CDR2 is SYGVKD. The J segment lost 1 base and the V segment lost 6 bases, leaving 5 bases of the junction unmatched.

This clonotype has more than one count but fewer than ten. The chain employs TRBV12-3 or TRBV12-4 and TRBJ2-2, with 10 bases that match TRBD1. This CDR3 has 16 amino acids. Trimming at V came to 5 bases and at J to 1 base, leaving 4 bases not matched to a gene. The CDR3 DNA reads TGTGCCAGCAGTCGGACAGGGGGGAAGAACACCGGGGAGCTGTTTTTT. It translates to CASSRTGGKNTGELFF.

There are a few counts of this clonotype. The rearrangement links TRBV5-1 to TRBJ2-7; D unclear. The V and J ends lost 4 bases and 3 bases respectively, with 11 bases between them. CDR3 size: 13 residues. Germline-derived CDR1 and CDR2 are SGHRS and YFSETQ. CDR3 amino acids: CASSREALYEQYF. CDR3 bases: TGCGCCAGCAGCCGTGAAGCCCTCTACGAGCAGTACTTC.

This clonotype was seen a few times. The chain joins TRBV30 to TRBJ2-5, with D possibly being TRBD1 (5 bases). The CDR3 consists of 14 residues. Germline lookup yields CDR1 GTSNPN and CDR2 SVGIG (reference sequence). V lost 5 bases to trimming and J lost 3 bases, with 16 bases between them. CDR3 sequence reads: CAWLGLGREETQYF. CDR3 coding DNA: TGTGCCTGGCTGGGGTTGGGCAGGGAAGAGACCCAGTACTTC.

This sequence joins TRBV5-6 and TRBJ2-7; maybe TRBD1 (5 bases). The CDR3 runs 15 residues. Deletions cut 4 bases from V and 3 bases from J, with 17 bases between. Germline assignment: CDR1 SGHDT and CDR2 YYEEEE. The CDR3 nucleotides read TGTGCCAGCAGCATGGTAGGACAAACGATCTACGAGCAGTACTTC. This translates into CASSMVGQTIYEQYF.

This chain links TRBV20-1 with TRBJ1-1, with D maybe TRBD1 (6 bases). V lost 5 bases to trimming and J lost 3 bases, with 19 bases between them. Looked up from germline, CDR1 is DFQATT and CDR2 is SNEGSKA (reference sequence). The CDR3 runs to 15 residues. CDR3 nucleotides: TGCAGTGCTGGGGGGGCAGATGAAGGCGACACTGAAGCTTTCTTT. Translating gives CSAGGADEGDTEAFF.

This clonotype was found a few times. CDR3 protein: CASSNGDSKETQYF. The CDR3 region has the DNA TGCGCCAGCAGCAATGGGGACAGTAAAGAGACCCAGTACTTC. J is TRBJ2-5 and V is TRBV5-1; 7 nucleotides match TRBD1. V trimming: 4 bases; J trimming: 3 bases; junction bases outside the gene matches: 6. Germline-derived CDR1 and CDR2 are SGHRS and YFSETQ. CDR3 length: 14 residues. Based on the CDR3 plus reference TRBV5-1 and TRBJ2-5, the full variable domain is KAGVTQTPRYLIKTRGQQVTLSCSPISGHRSVSWYQQTPGQGLQFLFEYFSETQRNKGNFPGRFSGRQFSNSRSEMNVSTLELGDSALYLCASSNGDSKETQYFGPGTRLLVL.

The chain recombines TRBV7-2 with TRBJ1-5; D possibly corresponds to TRBD1 (5 bases). CDR1 is SGHTA, CDR2 FQGNSA, per germline. V lost 5 bases, J lost 2 bases, and 13 bases lay in between. The CDR3 has 15 residues. CDR3 region: CASSQGWIGNQPQHF. In nucleotides, the CDR3 is TGTGCCAGCAGCCAGGGTTGGATCGGCAATCAGCCCCAGCATTTT.